The clone carrying this T cell receptor (beta chain) was observed a few times. Its antigen is not identified. Germline trimming cut 0 bases from V and 7 bases from J; bases unmatched to any gene: 3. Germline values: CDR1 SGHRS, CDR2 YFSETQ. CDR3 length: 14 residues. This record comes from a study of T cells after yellow fever vaccination. Study results and caveats: Only a small proportion of the clonotypes turned up in both the CD4 and the CD8 compartments, likely arising from convergent recombination. From the bulk population, abundant clonotypes could contaminate and appear within FACS-sorted repertoires. A large majority of primary-vaccination clones showed up again after the booster (approximately 96% CD4, around 90% CD8).

As TCR cDNA was made by 5'RACE template switching, a universal primer site and UMIs were added. TCRdb fed the 5' RACE reads into MiXCR, producing one record per CDR3 protein. Of 200,000 to 300,000 distinct CDR3 sequences in the sample, 6.7% were seen once. The sequenced sample was CD4+ T cells sorted from PBMCs, obtained on the day of the yellow fever booster vaccination. The genes are TRBV5-1 and TRBJ2-1, with 8 bases aligning to TRBD2. The sequence was collected from a man aged 25-45 years who received the YFV17D yellow fever vaccine. For the CDR3, the DNA is TGCGCCAGCAGCTTGGGACTAGCGTCTAATGAGCAGTTCTTC. Its protein is CASSLGLASNEQFF.